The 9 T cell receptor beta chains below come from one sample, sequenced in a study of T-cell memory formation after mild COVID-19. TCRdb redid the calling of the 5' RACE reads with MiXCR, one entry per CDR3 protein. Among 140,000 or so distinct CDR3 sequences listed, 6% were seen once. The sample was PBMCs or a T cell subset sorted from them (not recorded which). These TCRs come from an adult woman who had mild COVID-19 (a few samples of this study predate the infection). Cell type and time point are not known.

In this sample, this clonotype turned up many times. CDR3: CASSRDRGRREQYF. CDR3 sequence (DNA): TGTGCCAGCAGCCGGGACAGGGGCCGCAGGGAGCAGTACTTC. V gene TRBV7-2 combines with J gene TRBJ2-7; 10 positions match TRBD1. Per the germline V gene, CDR1 is SGHTA and CDR2 is FQGNSA. Trimming cost V 5 bases and J 7 bases; bases outside gene matches: 8. The CDR3 length is 14 residues.

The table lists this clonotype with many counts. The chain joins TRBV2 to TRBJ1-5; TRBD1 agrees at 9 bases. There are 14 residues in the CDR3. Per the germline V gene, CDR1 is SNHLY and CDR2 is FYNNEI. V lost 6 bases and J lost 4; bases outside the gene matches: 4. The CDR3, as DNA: TGTGCCAGCAGGTACAGGGGGCCGAATCAGCCCCAGCATTTT. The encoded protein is CASRYRGPNQPQHF. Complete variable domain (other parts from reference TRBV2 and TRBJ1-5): EPEVTQTPSHQVTQMGQEVILRCVPISNHLYFYWYRQILGQKVEFLVSFYNNEISEKSEIFDDQFSVERPDGSNFTLKIRSTKLEDSAMYFCASRYRGPNQPQHFGDGTRLSIL.

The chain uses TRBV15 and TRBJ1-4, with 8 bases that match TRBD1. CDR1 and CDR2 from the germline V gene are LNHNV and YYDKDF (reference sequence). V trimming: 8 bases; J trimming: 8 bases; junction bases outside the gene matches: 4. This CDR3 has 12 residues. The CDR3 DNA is TGTGCCACCCAGGGGGCCGGGGAAAAACTGTTTTTT. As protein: CATQGAGEKLFF.

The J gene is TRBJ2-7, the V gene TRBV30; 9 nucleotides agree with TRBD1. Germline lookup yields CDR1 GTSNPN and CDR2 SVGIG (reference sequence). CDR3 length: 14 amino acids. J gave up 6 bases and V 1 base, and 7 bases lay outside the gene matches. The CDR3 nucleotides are TGTGCCTGGAGTGCCACAGGGGGCATCGGCGAGCAGTACTTC. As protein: CAWSATGGIGEQYF.

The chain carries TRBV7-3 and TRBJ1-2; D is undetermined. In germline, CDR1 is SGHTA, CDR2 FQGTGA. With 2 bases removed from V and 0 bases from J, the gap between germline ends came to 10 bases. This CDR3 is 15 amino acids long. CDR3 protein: CASSLDGETNYGYTF. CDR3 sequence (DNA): TGTGCCAGCAGCTTAGACGGGGAGACTAACTATGGCTACACCTTC.

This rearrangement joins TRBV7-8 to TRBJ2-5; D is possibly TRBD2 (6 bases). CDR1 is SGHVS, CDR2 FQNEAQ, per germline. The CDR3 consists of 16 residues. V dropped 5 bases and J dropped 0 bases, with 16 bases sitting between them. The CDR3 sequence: CASSPGRQRNQETQYF. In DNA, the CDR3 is TGTGCCAGCAGCCCGGGGAGGCAGCGCAACCAAGAGACCCAGTACTTC.

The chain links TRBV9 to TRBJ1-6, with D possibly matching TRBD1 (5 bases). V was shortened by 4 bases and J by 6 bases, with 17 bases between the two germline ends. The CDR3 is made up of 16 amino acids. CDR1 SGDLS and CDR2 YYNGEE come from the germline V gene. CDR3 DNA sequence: TGTGCCAGCAGCCCTCCAGCTCAGGGAAGTAATTCACCCCTCCACTTT. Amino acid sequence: CASSPPAQGSNSPLHF. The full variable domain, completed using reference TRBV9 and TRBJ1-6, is DSGVTQTPKHLITATGQRVTLRCSPRSGDLSVYWYQQSLDQGLQFLIQYYNGEERAKGNILERFSAQQFPDLHSELNLSSLELGDSALYFCASSPPAQGSNSPLHFGNGTRLTVT.

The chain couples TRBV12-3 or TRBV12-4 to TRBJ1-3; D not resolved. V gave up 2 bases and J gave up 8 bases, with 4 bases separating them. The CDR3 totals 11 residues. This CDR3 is CASSLLDTIYF. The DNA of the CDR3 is TGTGCCAGCAGTTTATTGGACACCATATATTTT.

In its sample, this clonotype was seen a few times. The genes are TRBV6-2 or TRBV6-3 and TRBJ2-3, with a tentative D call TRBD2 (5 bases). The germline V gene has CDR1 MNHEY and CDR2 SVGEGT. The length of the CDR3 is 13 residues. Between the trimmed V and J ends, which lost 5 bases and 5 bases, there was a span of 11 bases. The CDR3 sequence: CASSQSGVDTQYF. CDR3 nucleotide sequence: TGTGCCAGCAGTCAGAGCGGCGTAGATACGCAGTATTTT.